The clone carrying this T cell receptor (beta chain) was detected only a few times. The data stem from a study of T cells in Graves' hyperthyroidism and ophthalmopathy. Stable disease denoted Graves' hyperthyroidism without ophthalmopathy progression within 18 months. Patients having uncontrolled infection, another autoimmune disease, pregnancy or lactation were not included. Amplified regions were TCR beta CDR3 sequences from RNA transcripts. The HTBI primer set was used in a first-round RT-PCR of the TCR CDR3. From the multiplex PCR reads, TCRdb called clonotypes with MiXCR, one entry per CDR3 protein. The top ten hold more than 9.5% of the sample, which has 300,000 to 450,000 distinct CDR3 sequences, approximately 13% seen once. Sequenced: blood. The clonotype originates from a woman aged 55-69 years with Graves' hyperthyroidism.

The CDR3 DNA reads as TGCGCCAGCAGCCAAGCCCCCCGACAGACATATGGCTACACCTTC. This encodes CASSQAPRQTYGYTF. The rearrangement links TRBV4-1 to TRBJ1-2, with D possibly TRBD1 on 5 matching bases. Germline values: CDR1 MGHRA, CDR2 YSYEKL. Trimming pared 1 base from V and 5 bases from J, leaving 14 bases between. The CDR3 runs to 15 residues.